This entry is about one T cell receptor (beta chain). V was clipped by 7 bases and J by 4 bases; unmatched bases: 6. CDR3 length: 13 residues. Germline V gene lookup returns CDR1 SGHDT and CDR2 YYEEEE. This sample is drawn from a study of shared clonotypes between healthy human individuals. Per the study methods: ImmunoSEQ yielded junction-only sequences lacking quality scores, so filtering differed. Here immunoSEQ multiplex PCR was the method, and the copy in TCRdb shows in-frame clones only, minus some. That table is the source of V, J and clone size, and D and trimming were worked out from the DNA. Of 950,000 to 1,300,000 clones listed, about 75% are singletons.

The V call is TRBV5-6, the J call TRBJ1-1; TRBD1 aligns across 8 bases. Specimen: memory CD4+ T cells sorted from blood. Sample subset: CD45RA-negative fraction. This clonotype was obtained from a young man in good health. The CDR3 DNA reads as TGTGCCAGCGGACAGGGTGGTGGCACTGAAGCTTTCTTT. Its translation: CASGQGGGTEAFF. Based on the CDR3 plus reference TRBV5-6 and TRBJ1-1, the full variable domain is DAGVTQSPTHLIKTRGQQVTLRCSPKSGHDTVSWYQQALGQGPQFIFQYYEEEERQRGNFPDRFSGHQFPNYSSELNVNALLLGDSALYLCASGQGGGTEAFFGQGTRLTVV.